The rows below give T cell receptor beta chains drawn from one sample of a study of vaccination effects on CD4 cells after COVID-19. Only in-frame clones appear in the TCRdb table, and some are missing; sequencing was by immunoSEQ multiplex PCR. The data hold approximately 25,000 clones, with around 79% observed a single time. These receptors have no known antigen. This material consisted of CD4+ T cells from PBMCs cultured with SARS-CoV-2 spike peptides, taken after COVID-19 vaccination. These receptors were obtained from a human donor who received a COVID-19 vaccine. Some clones in this sample may be carry-over from other donors' samples. CDR3s include the opening cysteine and the closing phenylalanine or tryptophan. The order of the fields is CDR3 protein, CDR3 length, V gene, J gene.

CDR3 protein: CASRRTGASSYNEQFF
CDR3 length: 16
V gene: TRBV5-1
J gene: TRBJ2-1

CDR3 protein: CASSLRPRLAGDTDTQYF
CDR3 length: 18
V gene: TRBV27
J gene: TRBJ2-3

CDR3 protein: CASSLVSNTGELFF
CDR3 length: 14
V gene: TRBV7-3
J gene: TRBJ2-2

CDR3 protein: CAISDSTVQANVLTF
CDR3 length: 15
V gene: TRBV10-3
J gene: TRBJ2-6

CDR3 protein: CASRDPGLAYEQFF
CDR3 length: 14
V gene: TRBV6-5
J gene: TRBJ2-1

CDR3 protein: CASSVLRREFYGYTF
CDR3 length: 15
V gene: TRBV2
J gene: TRBJ1-2

CDR3 protein: CASSLYRQIMNTEAFF
CDR3 length: 16
V gene: TRBV4-3
J gene: TRBJ1-1

CDR3 protein: CASKSGFNGYTF
CDR3 length: 12
V gene: TRBV28
J gene: TRBJ1-2

CDR3 protein: CASSERPDRGETQYF
CDR3 length: 15
V gene: TRBV6-1
J gene: TRBJ2-5

CDR3 protein: CASSPGVNEQFF
CDR3 length: 12
V gene: TRBV5-6
J gene: TRBJ2-1

CDR3 protein: CASSQDARYRGVRGYSETQYF
CDR3 length: 21
V gene: TRBV4-1
J gene: TRBJ2-5

CDR3 protein: CASSRDGNNSPLHF
CDR3 length: 14
V gene: TRBV5-8
J gene: TRBJ1-6

CDR3 protein: CASTYGGDTEAFF
CDR3 length: 13
V gene: TRBV5-1
J gene: TRBJ1-1

CDR3 protein: CASSTGTSGLQETQYF
CDR3 length: 16
V gene: TRBV7-2
J gene: TRBJ2-5

CDR3 protein: CASSSGQHQETQYF
CDR3 length: 14
V gene: TRBV5-1
J gene: TRBJ2-5

CDR3 protein: CASSNPLETQYF
CDR3 length: 12
V gene: TRBV6-5
J gene: TRBJ2-5

CDR3 protein: CASSLMGGMHEKLFF
CDR3 length: 15
V gene: TRBV28
J gene: TRBJ1-4

CDR3 protein: CAWSALSGNTIYF
CDR3 length: 13
V gene: TRBV30
J gene: TRBJ1-3

CDR3 protein: CASSKVVQNNYNYGYTF
CDR3 length: 17
V gene: TRBV21-1
J gene: TRBJ1-2

CDR3 protein: CASNPQGPNSPLHF
CDR3 length: 14
V gene: TRBV7-8
J gene: TRBJ1-6

CDR3 protein: CACITGELFF
CDR3 length: 10
V gene: TRBV12-3/TRBV12-4
J gene: TRBJ2-2

CDR3 protein: CASSRQGRTGANVLTF
CDR3 length: 16
V gene: TRBV19
J gene: TRBJ2-6

CDR3 protein: CASSPDWQREQFF
CDR3 length: 13
V gene: TRBV18
J gene: TRBJ2-1

CDR3 protein: CASSVDAMNTEAFF
CDR3 length: 14
V gene: TRBV5-1
J gene: TRBJ1-1

CDR3 protein: CSVGGSEAFF
CDR3 length: 10
V gene: TRBV29-1
J gene: TRBJ1-1

CDR3 protein: CASSLAGQGVSGANVLTF
CDR3 length: 18
V gene: TRBV5-1
J gene: TRBJ2-6

CDR3 protein: CASSLTPGGAADTQYF
CDR3 length: 16
V gene: TRBV5-5
J gene: TRBJ2-3

CDR3 protein: CASERGGTGNTIYF
CDR3 length: 14
V gene: TRBV6-6
J gene: TRBJ1-3

CDR3 protein: CASSPRTGVTGRDGYTF
CDR3 length: 17
V gene: TRBV11-2
J gene: TRBJ1-2

CDR3 protein: CASRNLWRESGNEQFF
CDR3 length: 16
V gene: TRBV3-1/TRBV3-2
J gene: TRBJ2-1

CDR3 protein: CAISDHPSYNEQFF
CDR3 length: 14
V gene: TRBV10-3
J gene: TRBJ2-1

CDR3 protein: CASSEMEGRDGTGELFF
CDR3 length: 17
V gene: TRBV5-1
J gene: TRBJ2-2

CDR3 protein: CASSFSVGLAEDTQYF
CDR3 length: 16
V gene: TRBV7-2
J gene: TRBJ2-3

CDR3 protein: CASSQSRVYNSPLHF
CDR3 length: 15
V gene: TRBV3-1/TRBV3-2
J gene: TRBJ1-6

CDR3 protein: CASRQGGAGNEQFF
CDR3 length: 14
V gene: TRBV2
J gene: TRBJ2-1

CDR3 protein: CASSEDTANYGYTF
CDR3 length: 14
V gene: TRBV2
J gene: TRBJ1-2

CDR3 protein: CASKGETGFIQPQHF
CDR3 length: 15
V gene: TRBV2
J gene: TRBJ1-5

CDR3 protein: CSASRGDTEAFF
CDR3 length: 12
V gene: TRBV20-1
J gene: TRBJ1-1

CDR3 protein: CASSVTGGAGYGYTF
CDR3 length: 15
V gene: TRBV9
J gene: TRBJ1-2

CDR3 protein: CASSPSKGNTEAFF
CDR3 length: 14
V gene: TRBV4-3
J gene: TRBJ1-1

CDR3 protein: CASSETSGRETQYF
CDR3 length: 14
V gene: TRBV4-1
J gene: TRBJ2-5

CDR3 protein: CASSLTWGSTDTQYF
CDR3 length: 15
V gene: TRBV7-3
J gene: TRBJ2-3

CDR3 protein: CASSVGVTTEAFF
CDR3 length: 13
V gene: TRBV9
J gene: TRBJ1-1

CDR3 protein: CASSLDPRNNSPLHF
CDR3 length: 15
V gene: TRBV5-5
J gene: TRBJ1-6

CDR3 protein: CASRPLASLQETQYF
CDR3 length: 15
V gene: TRBV5-1
J gene: TRBJ2-5

CDR3 protein: CASSLATFQDTQYF
CDR3 length: 14
V gene: TRBV5-1
J gene: TRBJ2-3

CDR3 protein: CASTPGQPNYGYTF
CDR3 length: 14
V gene: TRBV7-2
J gene: TRBJ1-2

CDR3 protein: CASSLSGTTLLETQYF
CDR3 length: 16
V gene: TRBV5-6
J gene: TRBJ2-5

CDR3 protein: CASSTPTGVLNQPQHF
CDR3 length: 16
V gene: TRBV19
J gene: TRBJ1-5

CDR3 protein: CASSLSGTQYF
CDR3 length: 11
V gene: TRBV7-2
J gene: TRBJ2-5

CDR3 protein: CASTGQGFKEKLFF
CDR3 length: 14
V gene: TRBV19
J gene: TRBJ1-4

CDR3 protein: CASSLPGGGPQHF
CDR3 length: 13
V gene: TRBV6-5
J gene: TRBJ1-5

CDR3 protein: CASSLRVGSTDTQYF
CDR3 length: 15
V gene: TRBV7-3
J gene: TRBJ2-3

CDR3 protein: CASSSAGTGHFGYTF
CDR3 length: 15
V gene: TRBV5-1
J gene: TRBJ1-2

CDR3 protein: CSAHRRDRGVGADTQYF
CDR3 length: 17
V gene: TRBV29-1
J gene: TRBJ2-3

CDR3 protein: CASSLQGVRNEQFF
CDR3 length: 14
V gene: TRBV7-9
J gene: TRBJ2-1

CDR3 protein: CATSDNRRTEAFF
CDR3 length: 13
V gene: TRBV24-1
J gene: TRBJ1-1

CDR3 protein: CASSQNSAATNEKLFF
CDR3 length: 16
V gene: TRBV4-3
J gene: TRBJ1-4

CDR3 protein: CASSLGGTGRGEQFF
CDR3 length: 15
V gene: TRBV11-3
J gene: TRBJ2-1

CDR3 protein: CATSRDPLGATEAFF
CDR3 length: 15
V gene: TRBV15
J gene: TRBJ1-1